This T cell receptor (beta chain) was sequenced in a study of T-cell reconstitution after alpha-beta-depleted transplantation in children. Overall study findings and caveats: At one year after transplant, newly produced T cells mostly accounted for T-cell counts and diversity. Reportedly, roughly two months post-transplant, alpha-beta T cells arose from several hundred expanded graft clones.

A TCRbeta library incorporating unique molecular identifiers was prepared. MiXCR, run by TCRdb on the PCR reads, gives a single entry per CDR3 protein. The data contain 800,000 to 1,000,000 distinct CDR3 sequences, 25% to 30% of them singletons. A remark on this clonotype: No antigen is known for it.

This clonotype was sampled from a boy under two years old who had a stem cell transplant for SCID, so the T cells may come from the graft donor. Sequenced here: PBMCs, mostly from graft donor cells, sampled 360 days after TCRalphabeta/CD19-depleted stem cell transplant.

CDR3 nucleotides: TGTGCCAGCAGTTACTCGGACGACATTCAGTACTTC. Amino acid sequence: CASSYSDDIQYF. The chain links TRBV6-6 to TRBJ2-4; D is uncertain. Germline V CDR1 and CDR2: MNHNY, SVGAGI (reference sequence). The CDR3 has 12 residues. V was clipped by 0 bases and J by 8 bases, with 5 bases between them.